This TCR beta chain is from a study of T cells in Graves' hyperthyroidism and ophthalmopathy. PBMCs came from around 9.7 ml fresh peripheral blood. Of note for this clonotype: Its antigen is unknown.

Amplification of TCR beta CDR3 regions used RNA as the template. Using the HTBI primer set, a first-round RT-PCR was run on the TCR CDR3. TCRdb used MiXCR to reprocess the multiplex PCR reads, holding one entry per CDR3 protein. Seen here are 400,000 to 500,000 distinct CDR3 sequences, roughly 14% observed once, and the top ten hold roughly 13%. Germline trimming cut 6 bases from V and 4 bases from J; bases unmatched to any gene: 8. The length of the CDR3 is 16 residues. The germline CDR1 and CDR2 sequences are DFQATT and SNEGSKA (reference sequence). Notes on the study in general: The model identified upcoming ophthalmopathy a median about six months ahead of onset.

Sample: blood. This chain joins TRBV20-1 and TRBJ2-1; 14 bases are a match to TRBD2. The clonotype originates from a man between 18 and 29 years old with Graves' ophthalmopathy. The CDR3 here is CSAPGTSGSTYNEQFF. The CDR3 region has the DNA TGCAGTGCGCCCGGGACTAGCGGGAGTACGTACAATGAGCAGTTCTTC.